Sequencing of this TCR beta chain was carried out in a study of cytomegalovirus exposure and HLA in healthy donors. This clone was seen many times. PCR amplification relied on 60 Vbeta primers (plus 13 Jbeta primers). TCRdb's copy holds only in-frame clones and misses some; the assay was immunoSEQ multiplex PCR. The sample includes 150,000 to 200,000 clones, roughly an eighth seen only once; the top ten take about 8%. The V gene's germline CDR1 is SGHRS and CDR2 YFSETQ. V gave up 0 bases and J gave up 7 bases, with 10 bases separating them. The CDR3 sequence is 13 residues long. The sequence derives from a man aged 50 or older in good health and CMV-seropositive. Specimen: PBMCs. The chain joins TRBV5-1 to TRBJ1-2; D is possibly TRBD1 (5 bases). The chain's CDR3 is CASSLAGVGGYTF. The CDR3 nucleotides are TGCGCCAGCAGCTTGGCGGGGGTAGGTGGCTACACCTTC.